This TCR beta chain was profiled in a study of early T cells in non-severe SARS-CoV-2 infection. Findings of the study overall: VDJdb-based annotation leaned toward anti-spike CD8 responses and missed private and CD4 specificities.

The TCR library protocol was used to attach unique molecular identifiers. These identifiers were attached to individual cDNA molecules. TCRdb used MiXCR to reprocess the 5' RACE reads, holding one entry per CDR3 protein. The repertoire holds roughly 49,000 distinct CDR3 sequences, around 4.6% seen once, with roughly 6% in the top ten. This clonotype came up many times. Its cognate antigen is unknown. Looked up from germline, CDR1 is DFQATT and CDR2 is SNEGSKA (reference sequence). Trimming pared 6 bases from V and 4 bases from J, leaving 14 bases between. The CDR3 extends over 13 amino acids. Sequenced input: whole blood. The clonotype originates from an adult who was a healthcare worker with PCR-confirmed SARS-CoV-2 infection or an uninfected control (not recorded which). The rearrangement joins TRBV20-1 to TRBJ2-3; a weak D match, TRBD2 (6 bases). This CDR3 is CSAPLGTADTQYF. The CDR3 coding sequence is TGCAGTGCGCCCCTGGGGACTGCAGATACGCAGTATTTT.